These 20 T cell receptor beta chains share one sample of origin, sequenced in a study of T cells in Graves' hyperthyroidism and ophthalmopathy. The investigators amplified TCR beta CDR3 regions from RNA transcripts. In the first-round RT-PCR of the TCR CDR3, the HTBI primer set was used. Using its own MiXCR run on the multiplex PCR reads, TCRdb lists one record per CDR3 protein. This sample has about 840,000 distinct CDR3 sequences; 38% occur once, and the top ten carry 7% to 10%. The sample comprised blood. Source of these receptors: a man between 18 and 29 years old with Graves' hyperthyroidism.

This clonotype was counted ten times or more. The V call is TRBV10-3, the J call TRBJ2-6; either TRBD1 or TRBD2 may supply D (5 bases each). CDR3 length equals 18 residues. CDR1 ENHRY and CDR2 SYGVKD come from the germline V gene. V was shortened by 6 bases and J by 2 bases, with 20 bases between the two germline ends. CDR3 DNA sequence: TGTGCCATCAGGCTCGGGACCGCTTCTGCCACTGGGGCCAACGTCCTGACTTTC. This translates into CAIRLGTASATGANVLTF.

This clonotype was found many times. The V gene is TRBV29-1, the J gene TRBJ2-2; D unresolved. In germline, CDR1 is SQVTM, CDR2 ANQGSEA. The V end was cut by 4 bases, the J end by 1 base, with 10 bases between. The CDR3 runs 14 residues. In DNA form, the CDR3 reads TGCAGCGTTGCCGCCATCGGGAACACCGGGGAGCTGTTTTTT. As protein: CSVAAIGNTGELFF.

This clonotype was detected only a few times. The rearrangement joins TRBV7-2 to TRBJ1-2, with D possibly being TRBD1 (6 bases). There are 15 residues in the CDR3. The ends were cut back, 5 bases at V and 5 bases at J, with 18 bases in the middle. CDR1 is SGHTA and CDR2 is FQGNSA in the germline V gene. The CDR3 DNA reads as TGTGCCAGCAGCGCACCCGACAGGCTGGAGTATGGCTACACCTTC. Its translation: CASSAPDRLEYGYTF.

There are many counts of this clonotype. The CDR3 sequence is CASSPSGTSGETQYF. The CDR3 DNA reads as TGTGCCAGCAGCCCCAGTGGTACCTCAGGGGAGACCCAGTACTTC. V gene TRBV9 combines with J gene TRBJ2-5, with D tentatively TRBD1 (5 bases). The CDR3 length is 15 residues. CDR1 and CDR2 (germline): SGDLS, YYNGEE. V was shortened by 4 bases and J by 5 bases, with 18 bases between the two germline ends.

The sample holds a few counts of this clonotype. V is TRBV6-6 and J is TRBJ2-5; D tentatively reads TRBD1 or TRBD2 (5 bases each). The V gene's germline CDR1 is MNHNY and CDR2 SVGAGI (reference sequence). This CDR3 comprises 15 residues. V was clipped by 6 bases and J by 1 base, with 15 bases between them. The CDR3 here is CASSQAWGIQETQYF. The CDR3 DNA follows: TGTGCCAGCAGCCAAGCGTGGGGGATCCAAGAGACCCAGTACTTC.

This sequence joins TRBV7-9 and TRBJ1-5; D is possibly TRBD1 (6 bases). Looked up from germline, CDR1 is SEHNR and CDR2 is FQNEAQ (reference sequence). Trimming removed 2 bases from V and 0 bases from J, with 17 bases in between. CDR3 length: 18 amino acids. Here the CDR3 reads CASSLFEGGIYSNQPQHF. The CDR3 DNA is TGTGCCAGCAGCTTATTTGAAGGGGGGATCTATAGCAATCAGCCCCAGCATTTT.

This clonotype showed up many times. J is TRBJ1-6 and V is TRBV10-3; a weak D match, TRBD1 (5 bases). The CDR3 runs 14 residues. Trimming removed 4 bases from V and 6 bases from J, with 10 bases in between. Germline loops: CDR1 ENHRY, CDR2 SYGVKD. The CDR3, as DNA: TGTGCCATCAGTGGCGGGGGGATTAATTCACCCCTCCACTTT. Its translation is CAISGGGINSPLHF.

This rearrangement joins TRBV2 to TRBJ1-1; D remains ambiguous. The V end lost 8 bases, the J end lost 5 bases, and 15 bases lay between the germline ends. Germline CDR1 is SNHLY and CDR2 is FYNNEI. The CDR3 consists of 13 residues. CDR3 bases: TGTGCCAGCCGGACGGGTGGGGTAACTGAAGCTTTCTTT. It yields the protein CASRTGGVTEAFF.

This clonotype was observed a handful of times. CDR3 amino acids: CSATPGDQPQHF. CDR3 DNA: TGCAGTGCTACGCCAGGGGATCAGCCCCAGCATTTT. The chain carries TRBV20-1 and TRBJ1-5; the D gene is possibly TRBD1 (6 bases). With 4 bases removed from V and 5 bases from J, the gap between germline ends came to 9 bases. The germline V gene has CDR1 DFQATT and CDR2 SNEGSKA (reference sequence). The CDR3 covers 12 residues.

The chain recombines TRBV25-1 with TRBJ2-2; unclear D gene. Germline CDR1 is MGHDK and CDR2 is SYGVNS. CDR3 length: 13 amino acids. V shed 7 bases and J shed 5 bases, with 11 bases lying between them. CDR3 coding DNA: TGTGCCAGCACCATGGCGATAACCGGGGAGCTGTTTTTT. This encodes CASTMAITGELFF.

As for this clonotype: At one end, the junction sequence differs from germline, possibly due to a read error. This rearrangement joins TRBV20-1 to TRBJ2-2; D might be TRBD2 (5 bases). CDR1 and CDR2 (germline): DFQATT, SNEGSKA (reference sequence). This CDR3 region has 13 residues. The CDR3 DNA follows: TGCAGTGCTGCAGGCTTGGCTACCGGGGAGATGTTTTTT. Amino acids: CSAAGLATGEMFF.

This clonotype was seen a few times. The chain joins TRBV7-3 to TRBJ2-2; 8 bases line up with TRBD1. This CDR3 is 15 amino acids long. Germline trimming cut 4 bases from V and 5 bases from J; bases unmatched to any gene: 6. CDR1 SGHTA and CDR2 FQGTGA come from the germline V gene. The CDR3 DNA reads TGTGCCAGCAGCTCCCGACAGGGGACAACCGGGGAGCTGTTTTTT. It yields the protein CASSSRQGTTGELFF.

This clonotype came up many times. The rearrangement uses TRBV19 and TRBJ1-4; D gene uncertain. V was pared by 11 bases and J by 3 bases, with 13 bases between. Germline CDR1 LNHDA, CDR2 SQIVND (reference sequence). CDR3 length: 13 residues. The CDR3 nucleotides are TGTGCCGGATCCAGGTCTTCTAATGAAAAACTGTTTTTT. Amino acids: CAGSRSSNEKLFF.

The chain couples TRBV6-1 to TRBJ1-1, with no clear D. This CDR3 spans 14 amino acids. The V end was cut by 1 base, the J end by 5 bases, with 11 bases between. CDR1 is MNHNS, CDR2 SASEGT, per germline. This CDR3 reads CASSEVWGITEAFF. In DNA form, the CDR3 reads TGTGCCAGCAGTGAAGTATGGGGTATTACTGAAGCTTTCTTT.

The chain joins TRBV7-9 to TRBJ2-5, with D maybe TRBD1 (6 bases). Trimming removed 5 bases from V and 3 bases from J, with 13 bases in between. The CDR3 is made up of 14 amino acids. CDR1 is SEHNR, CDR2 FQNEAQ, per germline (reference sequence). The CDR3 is CASSVWAGEETQYF. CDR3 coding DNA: TGTGCCAGCAGCGTTTGGGCAGGGGAAGAGACCCAGTACTTC.

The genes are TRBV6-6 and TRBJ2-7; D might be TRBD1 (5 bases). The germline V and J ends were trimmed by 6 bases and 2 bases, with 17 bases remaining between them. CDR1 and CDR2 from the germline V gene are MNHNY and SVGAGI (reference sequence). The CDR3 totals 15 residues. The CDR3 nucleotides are TGTGCCAGCAGGCGACAGCACACAGTTACCTACGAGCAGTACTTC. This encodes CASRRQHTVTYEQYF.

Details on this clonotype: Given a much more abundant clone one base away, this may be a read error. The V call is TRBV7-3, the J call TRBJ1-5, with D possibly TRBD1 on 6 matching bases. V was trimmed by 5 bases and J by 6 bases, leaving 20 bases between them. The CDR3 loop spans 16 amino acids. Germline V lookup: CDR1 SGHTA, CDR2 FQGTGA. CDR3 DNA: TGTGCCAGCAGCGGGGCCGGGACAATTGCCGGTCAGCCCCAGCATTTT. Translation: CASSGAGTIAGQPQHF.

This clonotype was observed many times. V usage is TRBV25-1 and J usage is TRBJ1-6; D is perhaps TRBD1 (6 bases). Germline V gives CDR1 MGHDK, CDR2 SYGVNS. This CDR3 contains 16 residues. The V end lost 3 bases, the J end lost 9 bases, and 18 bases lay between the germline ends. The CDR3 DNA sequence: TGTGCCAGCAGTGAGGTATCGGGCAGGGGAGCTTCACCCCTCCACTTT. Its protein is CASSEVSGRGASPLHF.

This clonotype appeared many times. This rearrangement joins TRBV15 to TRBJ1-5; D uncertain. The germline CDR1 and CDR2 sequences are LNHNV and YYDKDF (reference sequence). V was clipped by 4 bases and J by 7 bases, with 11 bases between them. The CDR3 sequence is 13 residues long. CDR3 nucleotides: TGTGCCACCAGCACAGCCGTGGGCCAGCCCCAGCATTTT. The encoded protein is CATSTAVGQPQHF.

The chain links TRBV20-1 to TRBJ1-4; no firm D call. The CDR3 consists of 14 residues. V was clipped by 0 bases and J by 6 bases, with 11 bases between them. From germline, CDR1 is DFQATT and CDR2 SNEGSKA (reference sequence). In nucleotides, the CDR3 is TGCAGTGCTAGAGATTCAACGAGTGATGAAAAACTGTTTTTT. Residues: CSARDSTSDEKLFF.